Below are 6 T cell receptor beta chains sequenced from a single sample in a study of blood T cell repertoires in COVID-19. Using immunoSEQ multiplex PCR, the repertoire was profiled, and TCRdb retains in-frame clones only, with some absent. There are about 24,000 clones in the sample; approximately 91% occur only once, and 25% to 30% lies in the top ten. The specimen sequenced was peripheral blood. These TCRs come from a man aged 65 to 79 with COVID-19, enrolled during active disease.

This sequence joins TRBV27 and TRBJ2-3; maybe TRBD2 (6 bases). The CDR3 has 15 amino acids. Per germline, CDR1 MNHEY and CDR2 SMNVEV (reference sequence). The V end was cut by 2 bases, the J end by 0 bases, with 9 bases between. This chain's CDR3 is CASSLGRRSTDTQYF. The DNA for the CDR3 is TGTGCCAGCAGTTTAGGGAGGCGAAGCACAGATACGCAGTATTTT.

The rearrangement joins TRBV19 to TRBJ1-2; D is possibly TRBD1 (5 bases). This CDR3 has 16 residues. The V gene's germline CDR1 is LNHDA and CDR2 SQIVND (reference sequence). The V end was cut by 4 bases, the J end by 8 bases, with 23 bases between. DNA of the CDR3: TGTGCCAGTAGTAGCCTCCGAAGGGGCCGCGGATCGGGCTACACCTTC. Translating it yields CASSSLRRGRGSGYTF.

The chain joins TRBV19 to TRBJ1-6; TRBD1 matches 8 bases. From germline, CDR1 is LNHDA and CDR2 SQIVND (reference sequence). There are 15 residues in the CDR3. The V gene end was trimmed by 3 bases and the J gene end by 7 bases; junction bases not matched to a gene: 5. CDR3: CASSIRGRFNSPLHF. The CDR3 DNA is TGTGCCAGTAGTATCAGGGGGCGTTTCAATTCACCCCTCCACTTT.

This clone counts as medium-sized. The chain couples TRBV3-1 (or the pseudogene TRBV3-2) to TRBJ1-2; TRBD1 matches 7 bases. After removal of 0 bases from V and 8 bases from J, the junction contained 6 bases not matched to a gene. This CDR3 region has 14 residues. CDR1 LGHDT and CDR2 YNNKEL come from the germline V gene (reference sequence). The CDR3 DNA reads TGTGCCAGCAGCCAAGATTTCGGGACAGAAGGCTACACCTTC. Its protein product is CASSQDFGTEGYTF.

The chain links TRBV3-1 (or the pseudogene TRBV3-2) to TRBJ1-2; 7 bases map to TRBD1. Trimming took 5 bases from V and 1 from J; bases not matched to a gene: 1. Germline CDR1 is LGHDT and CDR2 is YNNKEL (reference sequence). This CDR3 has 13 amino acids. In DNA form, the CDR3 reads TGTGCCAGCAGCGGGGACAGTAACTATGGCTACACCTTC. It yields the protein CASSGDSNYGYTF.

The genes are TRBV5-1 and TRBJ2-1; D remains unclear. Germline V gene sequence: CDR1 SGHRS, CDR2 YFSETQ. CDR3 length equals 15 residues. The germline V and J ends were trimmed by 3 bases and 0 bases, with 10 bases remaining between them. The DNA of the CDR3 is TGCGCCAGCAGCTCCGACTTCCCCTCCTACAATGAGCAGTTCTTC. Translating gives CASSSDFPSYNEQFF.